This T cell receptor beta chain was found in a study of blood T cell repertoires in COVID-19. The V gene lost 5 bases and the J gene lost 3 bases, with 13 bases spanning the gap. The CDR3 sequence is 13 residues long. Germline V gene lookup returns CDR1 GTSNPN and CDR2 SVGIG (reference sequence). How the authors handled the data: Researchers report that nucleated cell counts were estimated from reference gene primer amplification. The protocol was immunoSEQ multiplex PCR, while the TCRdb copy is restricted to in-frame clones and leaves out a portion. The V and J calls and clone size come from that table; D and trimming were worked out from the DNA. Of about 48,000 clones in the sample, about 83% were seen once.

The rearrangement joins TRBV30 to TRBJ1-1; D not certain. The receptor was isolated from a woman between 55 and 75 years old with acute or convalescent COVID-19. The source material was peripheral blood. CDR3 DNA sequence: TGTGCCTGGGCCTCGGGTTGGGACACTGAAGCTTTCTTT. Protein: CAWASGWDTEAFF.